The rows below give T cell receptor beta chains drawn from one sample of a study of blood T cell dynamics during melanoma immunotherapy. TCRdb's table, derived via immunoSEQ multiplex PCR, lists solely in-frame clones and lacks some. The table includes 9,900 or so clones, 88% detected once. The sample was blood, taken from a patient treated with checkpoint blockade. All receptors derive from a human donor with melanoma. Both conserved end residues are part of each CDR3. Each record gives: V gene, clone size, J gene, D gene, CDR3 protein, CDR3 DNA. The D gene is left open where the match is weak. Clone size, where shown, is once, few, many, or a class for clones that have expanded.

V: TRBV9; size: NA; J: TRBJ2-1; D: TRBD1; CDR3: CASSLTTGGKDEQFF; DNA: TGTGCCAGCAGCTTAACGACAGGGGGAAAAGATGAGCAGTTCTTC
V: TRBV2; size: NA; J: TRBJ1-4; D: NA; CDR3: CASSVVSGEKLFF; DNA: TGTGCCAGCAGTGTCGTCTCGGGTGAAAAACTGTTTTTT
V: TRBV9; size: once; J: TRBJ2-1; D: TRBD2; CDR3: CASSETPSGIYNEQFF; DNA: TGTGCCAGCAGCGAAACCCCTAGCGGGATCTACAATGAGCAGTTCTTC
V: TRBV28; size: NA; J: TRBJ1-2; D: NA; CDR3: CASSSGSWDYGYTF; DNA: TGTGCCAGCAGTTCGGGGTCTTGGGACTATGGCTACACCTTC
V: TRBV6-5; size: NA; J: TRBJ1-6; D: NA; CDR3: CASRSYNSPLHF; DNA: TGTGCCTCCCGGTCCTATAATTCACCCCTCCACTTT
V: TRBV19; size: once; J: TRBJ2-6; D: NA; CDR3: CASTDGQKSGANVLTF; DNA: TGTGCCAGTACCGACGGACAGAAATCTGGGGCCAACGTCCTGACTTTC
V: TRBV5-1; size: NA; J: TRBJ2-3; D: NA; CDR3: CASSLGPSTDTQYF; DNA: TGCGCCAGCAGCTTGGGACCTAGCACAGATACGCAGTATTTT
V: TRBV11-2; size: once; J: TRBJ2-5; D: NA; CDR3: CASSFHLQLRETQYF; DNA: TGTGCCAGCAGCTTCCACCTTCAGCTCCGAGAGACCCAGTACTTC
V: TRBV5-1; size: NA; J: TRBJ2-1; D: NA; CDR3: CASSLGGARPWNEQFF; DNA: TGCGCCAGCAGCTTGGGGGGGGCCCGTCCTTGGAATGAGCAGTTCTTC
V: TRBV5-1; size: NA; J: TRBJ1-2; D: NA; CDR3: CASSLEGWGSYGYTF; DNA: TGCGCCAGCAGCTTGGAAGGTTGGGGGAGTTATGGCTACACCTTC
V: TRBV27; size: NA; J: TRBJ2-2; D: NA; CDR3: CASTAGYRGTGELFF; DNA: TGTGCCAGCACCGCGGGGTACCGAGGCACCGGGGAGCTGTTTTTT
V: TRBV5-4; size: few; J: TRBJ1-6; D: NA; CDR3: CASSPIDSPLHF; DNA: TGTGCCAGCAGCCCAATCGATTCACCCCTCCACTTT
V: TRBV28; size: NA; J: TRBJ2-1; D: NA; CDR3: CASRSGLSYNEQFF; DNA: TGTGCCAGCAGGAGCGGGCTCTCCTACAATGAGCAGTTCTTC
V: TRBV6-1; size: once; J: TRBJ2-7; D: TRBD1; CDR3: CASSDGQGRTYEQYF; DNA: TGTGCCAGCAGTGACGGACAGGGGAGAACCTACGAGCAGTACTTC
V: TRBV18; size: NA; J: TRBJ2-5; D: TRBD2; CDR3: CASSPPLLAGLGETQYF; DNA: TGTGCCAGCTCACCACCTTTGCTAGCGGGACTGGGAGAGACCCAGTACTTC
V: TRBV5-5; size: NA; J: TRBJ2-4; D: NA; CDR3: CASSLRQNTENIQYF; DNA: TGTGCCAGCAGCTTGAGACAGAACACCGAAAACATTCAGTACTTC
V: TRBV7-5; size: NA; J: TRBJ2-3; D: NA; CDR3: CVGIEGDTDTQYF; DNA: TGTGTCGGAATCGAGGGAGACACAGATACGCAGTATTTT
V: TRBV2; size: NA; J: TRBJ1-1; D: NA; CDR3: CASSEDEGMNTEAFF; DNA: TGTGCCAGCAGTGAGGACGAGGGGATGAACACTGAAGCTTTCTTT
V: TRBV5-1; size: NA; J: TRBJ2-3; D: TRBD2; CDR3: CASSFRLAGGVNTDTQYF; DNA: TGCGCCAGCAGCTTCCGACTCGCGGGGGGGGTAAACACAGATACGCAGTATTTT
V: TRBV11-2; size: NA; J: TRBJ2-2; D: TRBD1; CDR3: CASSGQGRMRELFF; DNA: TGTGCCAGCAGCGGACAGGGGAGGATGAGGGAGCTGTTTTTT
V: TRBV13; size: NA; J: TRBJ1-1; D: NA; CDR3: CASSLTRGRAFF; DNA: TGTGCCAGCAGCTTAACCAGGGGCCGGGCTTTCTTT
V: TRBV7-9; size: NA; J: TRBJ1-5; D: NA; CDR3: CASSLAGYVEPQHF; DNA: TGTGCCAGCAGCTTAGCGGGCTACGTTGAGCCCCAGCATTTT
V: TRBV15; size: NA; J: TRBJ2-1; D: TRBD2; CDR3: CATSRDKAGVVNEQFF; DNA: TGTGCCACCAGCAGAGATAAGGCGGGAGTGGTGAATGAGCAGTTCTTC
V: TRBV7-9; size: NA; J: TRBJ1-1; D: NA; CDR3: CASSFDPNTEAFF; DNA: TGTGCCAGCAGCTTTGACCCCAACACTGAAGCTTTCTTT
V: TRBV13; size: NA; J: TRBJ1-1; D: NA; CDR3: CASSLGRAASTEAFF; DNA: TGTGCCAGCAGCTTAGGCCGGGCAGCCAGCACTGAAGCTTTCTTT
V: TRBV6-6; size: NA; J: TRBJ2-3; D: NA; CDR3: CASSYSRGGGDTQYF; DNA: TGTGCCAGCAGTTATTCTAGAGGAGGAGGAGATACGCAGTATTTT
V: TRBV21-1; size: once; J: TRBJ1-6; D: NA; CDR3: CASILPGQFNSPLHF; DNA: TGTGCCAGCATCCTGCCGGGACAGTTTAATTCACCCCTCCACTTT
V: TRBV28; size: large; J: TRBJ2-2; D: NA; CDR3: CASSPLTGGTGELFF; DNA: TGTGCCAGCAGTCCTCTCACCGGAGGCACCGGGGAGCTGTTTTTT
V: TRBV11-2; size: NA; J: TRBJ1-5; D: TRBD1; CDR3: CASSATGDGCQPQHF; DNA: TGTGCCAGCAGCGCCACAGGGGACGGATGTCAGCCCCAGCATTTT
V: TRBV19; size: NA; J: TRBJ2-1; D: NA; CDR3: CASSIRTHNEQFF; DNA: TGTGCCAGTAGTATTAGAACTCACAATGAGCAGTTCTTC
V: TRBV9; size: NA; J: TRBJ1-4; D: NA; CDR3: CASSSGTSYAGEKLFF; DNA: TGTGCCAGCAGCTCCGGGACAAGTTATGCTGGTGAAAAACTGTTTTTT
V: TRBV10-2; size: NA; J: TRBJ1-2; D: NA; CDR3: CASSETHNQGYTF; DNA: TGCGCCAGCAGTGAGACACACAATCAAGGCTACACCTTC
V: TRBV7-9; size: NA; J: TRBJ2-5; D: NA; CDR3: CASSPIAETQYF; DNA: TGTGCCAGCAGCCCGATTGCAGAGACCCAGTACTTC
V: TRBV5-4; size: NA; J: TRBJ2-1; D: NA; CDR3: CASSSSGFEQFF; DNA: TGTGCCAGCAGCTCCAGCGGGTTTGAGCAGTTCTTC
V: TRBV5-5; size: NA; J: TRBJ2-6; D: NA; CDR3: CASSLRSDLSSGANVLTF; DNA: TGTGCCAGCAGCTTGCGCTCCGATTTGAGCTCTGGGGCCAACGTCCTGACTTTC
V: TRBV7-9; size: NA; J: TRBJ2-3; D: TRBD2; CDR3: CASSLGLAGNTDTQYF; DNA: TGTGCCAGCAGCTTAGGACTAGCGGGGAACACAGATACGCAGTATTTT
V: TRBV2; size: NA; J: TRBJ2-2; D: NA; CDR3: CASSPNGRTGELFF; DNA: TGTGCCAGCAGTCCAAATGGCCGTACCGGGGAGCTGTTTTTT
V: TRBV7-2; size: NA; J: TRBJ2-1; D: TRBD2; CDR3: CASSLVRAGGSYNEQFF; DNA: TGTGCCAGCAGCTTAGTCAGAGCGGGGGGTTCCTACAATGAGCAGTTCTTC
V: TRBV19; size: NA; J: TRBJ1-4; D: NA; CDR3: CASTSGPAPNEKLFF; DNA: NA
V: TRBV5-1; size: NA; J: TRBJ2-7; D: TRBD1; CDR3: CASSLEGRTGFYEQYF; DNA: TGCGCCAGCAGCTTGGAGGGTCGGACAGGGTTCTACGAGCAGTACTTC